This T cell receptor beta chain was observed in a study of blood T cell repertoires in COVID-19. Study-level background: Sites across the United States, Italy and Spain contributed samples from acute and convalescent COVID-19. T cells, B-cell-depleted T cells, or PBMCs provided the cDNA or gDNA that served as material.

Germline CDR1 is MDHEN and CDR2 is SYDVKM. The CDR3 is made up of 12 amino acids. V gave up 5 bases and J gave up 4 bases, with 8 bases separating them. The assay was immunoSEQ multiplex PCR, and TCRdb's table has in-frame clones only and misses some. The sample carries 80,000 or so clones, around nine tenths recorded once. The sequence was obtained from an older woman with acute or convalescent COVID-19. The sequenced sample consisted of peripheral blood. The chain carries TRBV28 and TRBJ1-2; D ambiguous. CDR3 sequence (DNA): TGTGCCAGCAGTCGAGCCGCCTATGGCTACACCTTC. Translating gives CASSRAAYGYTF.